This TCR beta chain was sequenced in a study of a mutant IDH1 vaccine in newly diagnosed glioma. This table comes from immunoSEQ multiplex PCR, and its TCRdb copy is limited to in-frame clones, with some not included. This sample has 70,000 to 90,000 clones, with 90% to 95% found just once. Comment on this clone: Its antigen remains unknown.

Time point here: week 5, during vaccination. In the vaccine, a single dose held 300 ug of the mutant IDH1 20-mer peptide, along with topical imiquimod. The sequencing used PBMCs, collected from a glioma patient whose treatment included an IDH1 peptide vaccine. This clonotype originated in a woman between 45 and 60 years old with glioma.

DNA for the CDR3: TGCGCCAGCAGAAGGGGGAAGAGCACAGATACGCAGTATTTT. Encoded protein: CASRRGKSTDTQYF. This chain uses TRBV5-1 with TRBJ2-3; D is possibly TRBD1 (6 bases). The CDR3 covers 14 residues. Per germline, CDR1 SGHRS and CDR2 YFSETQ. V lost 5 bases, J lost 0 bases, and 10 bases lay in between. The whole variable domain, remainder taken from reference TRBV5-1 and TRBJ2-3, is KAGVTQTPRYLIKTRGQQVTLSCSPISGHRSVSWYQQTPGQGLQFLFEYFSETQRNKGNFPGRFSGRQFSNSRSEMNVSTLELGDSALYLCASRRGKSTDTQYFGPGTRLTVL.